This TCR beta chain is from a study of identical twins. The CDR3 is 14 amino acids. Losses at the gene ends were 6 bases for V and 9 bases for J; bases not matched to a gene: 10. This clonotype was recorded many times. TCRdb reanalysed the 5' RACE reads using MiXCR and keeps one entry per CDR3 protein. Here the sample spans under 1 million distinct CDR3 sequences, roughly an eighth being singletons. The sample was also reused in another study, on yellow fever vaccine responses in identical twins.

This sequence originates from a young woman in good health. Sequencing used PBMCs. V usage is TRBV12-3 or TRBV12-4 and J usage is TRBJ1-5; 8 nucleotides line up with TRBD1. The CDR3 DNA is TGTGCCAGCAGATCCGGACAGGGAACACCGCCCCAGCATTTT. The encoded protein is CASRSGQGTPPQHF.